The 9 T cell receptor beta chains listed next were all sequenced from one sample in a study of T-cell reconstitution after alpha-beta-depleted transplantation in children. Preparation of the TCRbeta library was carried out with unique molecular identifiers. TCRdb reprocessed the PCR reads via MiXCR and lists one record per CDR3 protein. The sample has about 200,000 distinct CDR3 sequences; 6.6% are singletons. The source material was PBMCs, sampled before TCRalphabeta/CD19-depleted stem cell transplant. Receptor source: a boy younger than 10 with acute lymphoblastic leukemia, due to receive a stem cell transplant.

The V call is TRBV3-1, the J call TRBJ2-3, with 10 bases aligning to TRBD2. Per germline, CDR1 LGHDT and CDR2 YNNKEL (reference sequence). The CDR3 is made up of 18 amino acids. CDR3: CTICFAAGGTSSTDTQYF. The CDR3 DNA reads as TGTACCATCTGTTTTGCAGCGGGGGGGACTTCTAGCACAGATACGCAGTATTTT.

This clonotype was found a few times. The CDR3: CASSLGGGGSPLHF. The CDR3 DNA reads TGTGCCAGCAGTTTAGGAGGGGGGGGTTCACCCCTCCACTTT. The chain has TRBV12-3 or TRBV12-4 and TRBJ1-6, with a tentative D call TRBD1 (6 bases). Trimming removed 1 base at V and 9 bases at J, with 10 bases between. The CDR3 has 14 residues.

As for this clonotype: This could be a read error, since a much larger clone is one nucleotide away. The chain combines TRBV28 with TRBJ1-5; 7 nucleotides match TRBD1. This CDR3 comprises 15 residues. Looked up from germline, CDR1 is MDHEN and CDR2 is SYDVKM. The CDR3 loop reads CASSSLDRPYQPRHF. The DNA for the CDR3 is TGTGCCAGCAGTAGCCTGGACAGGCCTTATCAGCCCCGGCATTTT.

In its sample, this clonotype was seen many times. J is TRBJ2-1 and V is TRBV11-2; D gene uncertain. CDR1 and CDR2 from the germline V gene are SGHAT and FQNNGV. The V gene lost 10 bases and the J gene lost 11 bases, with 15 bases spanning the gap. The CDR3 extends over 11 amino acids. This CDR3 is CATLGSHKQFF. The CDR3, as DNA: TGTGCCACCCTCGGCTCCCATAAGCAGTTCTTC.

This clonotype appeared many times. The chain has TRBV6-1 and TRBJ1-2; possibly TRBD1 for D (5 bases). Germline V gives CDR1 MNHNS, CDR2 SASEGT. The length of the CDR3 is 12 residues. With 1 base removed from V and 6 bases from J, the gap between germline ends came to 6 bases. CDR3 protein: CASSEVGHGYTF. As DNA, the CDR3 is TGTGCCAGCAGTGAAGTGGGGCATGGCTACACCTTC.

This clonotype was detected only a few times. The chain uses TRBV6-2 or TRBV6-3 and TRBJ2-1; D perhaps matches TRBD2 (6 bases). Trimming shortened V by 7 bases and J by 0 bases, and 22 bases separated the two germline ends. Germline CDR1 MNHEY, CDR2 SVGEGT. The CDR3 contains 18 residues. CDR3 in amino acids: CASTITGRGRSSYNEQFF. In DNA form, the CDR3 reads TGTGCCAGCACTATTACTGGGCGGGGCCGAAGCTCCTACAATGAGCAGTTCTTC.

There are many counts of this clonotype. The chain combines TRBV6-4 with TRBJ2-4; the match to TRBD2 covers 8 bases. This CDR3 has 16 amino acids. Germline loops: CDR1 MRHNA, CDR2 SNTAGT. V lost 5 bases and J lost 0; bases outside the gene matches: 6. CDR3 amino acids: CASSPSAGGAKNIQYF. CDR3 in DNA: TGTGCCAGCAGTCCCTCCGCGGGGGGAGCCAAAAACATTCAGTACTTC.

The sample holds many counts of this clonotype. The chain recombines TRBV20-1 with TRBJ1-2; D is unresolved. Trimming pared 0 bases from V and 3 bases from J, leaving 11 bases between. Germline CDR1 and CDR2: DFQATT and SNEGSKA (reference sequence). The CDR3 totals 14 residues. The CDR3 DNA follows: TGCAGTGCTAGAGAGAGGATGGAGGACTATGGCTACACCTTC. It codes for CSARERMEDYGYTF.

This clonotype was seen many times. The chain recombines TRBV20-1 with TRBJ2-3, with D perhaps TRBD1 or TRBD2 (6 bases each). This CDR3 contains 15 residues. V was pared by 0 bases and J by 0 bases, with 10 bases between. CDR1 is DFQATT and CDR2 is SNEGSKA in the germline V gene (reference sequence). CDR3 sequence (DNA): TGCAGTGCTAGAGATCCGGGGGCTAGCACAGATACGCAGTATTTT. It translates to CSARDPGASTDTQYF.